The 17 T cell receptor beta chains listed next were all sequenced from one sample in a study of radiotherapy plus CTLA-4 blockade in lung cancer. Measured with immunoSEQ multiplex PCR; TCRdb has only the in-frame clones, and not every one. The table has roughly 70,000 clones, about nine tenths seen once. Material: peripheral blood, obtained from a patient treated with radiotherapy plus ipilimumab. Receptors originate from a human donor with non-small cell lung cancer that progressed on radiotherapy plus ipilimumab.

The rearrangement links TRBV29-1 to TRBJ2-5; D is unresolved. CDR1 is SQVTM, CDR2 ANQGSEA, per germline. This CDR3 contains 13 residues. V lost 5 bases, J lost 1 base, and 11 bases lay in between. The CDR3 here is CSVIRRAQETQYF. In DNA form, the CDR3 reads TGCAGCGTTATTCGAAGGGCCCAAGAGACCCAGTACTTC.

In its sample, this clone was seen once. V usage is TRBV6-5 and J usage is TRBJ1-2; possibly TRBD1 for D (6 bases). Per the germline V gene, CDR1 is MNHEY and CDR2 is SVGAGI. V was pared by 6 bases and J by 2 bases, with 13 bases between. This CDR3 spans 14 amino acids. This chain's CDR3 is CASSYADRNYGYTF. CDR3 sequence (DNA): TGTGCCAGCAGCTACGCCGACAGGAACTATGGCTACACCTTC.

The chain uses TRBV7-6 and TRBJ2-1; D is uncertain. The CDR3 consists of 15 residues. Germline V CDR1 and CDR2: SGHVS, FNYEAQ. Trimming took 5 bases from V and 6 from J, leaving 17 bases between them. The CDR3 loop is CASSKTDHWGNEQFF. Written as DNA, the CDR3 is TGTGCCAGCAGCAAAACGGATCACTGGGGCAATGAGCAGTTCTTC.

CDR3 amino acids: CASSLGGARGTETQYF. CDR3 nucleotides: TGCGCCAGCAGCTTGGGCGGGGCCCGGGGAACAGAGACCCAGTACTTC. The J gene is TRBJ2-5, the V gene TRBV5-1, with D possibly TRBD2 on 6 matching bases. V was trimmed by 0 bases and J by 4 bases, leaving 16 bases between them. Germline V CDR1 and CDR2: SGHRS, YFSETQ. The CDR3 spans 16 residues.

This CDR3 reads CASVGRSMNTEAFF. The CDR3 nucleotides read TGTGCCAGCGTCGGGCGCAGCATGAACACTGAAGCTTTCTTT. The V and J genes are TRBV6-1 and TRBJ1-1; D gene unclear. CDR1 is MNHNS, CDR2 SASEGT, per germline. Trimming took off 8 bases at V and 0 bases at J, with 13 bases between the two ends. This CDR3 contains 14 residues.

The V gene is TRBV5-1, the J gene TRBJ1-3; the D is unclear. The CDR3 totals 15 residues. Trimming removed 0 bases from V and 0 bases from J, with 7 bases in between. Germline V gene data show CDR1 as SGHRS and CDR2 as YFSETQ. Here the CDR3 DNA reads TGCGCCAGCAGCTTGGGGGCTTACTCTGGAAACACCATATATTTT. It specifies CASSLGAYSGNTIYF.

The chain uses TRBV10-3 and TRBJ1-5, with D unresolved. This CDR3 comprises 14 residues. Trimming stripped 2 bases from V and 5 bases from J, with 10 bases between. CDR1 is ENHRY, CDR2 SYGVKD, per germline. CDR3 DNA: TGTGCCATCAGTGAGACCCCCCGGTATCAGCCCCAGCATTTT. Translated: CAISETPRYQPQHF.

This chain joins TRBV29-1 and TRBJ1-4; no reliable D call. CDR1 and CDR2 from the germline V gene are SQVTM and ANQGSEA. This CDR3 is 16 amino acids long. The V gene lost 4 bases and the J gene lost 0 bases, with 15 bases spanning the gap. CDR3 bases: TGCAGCGTTGTAGACTCCCGAGAGGCAACTAATGAAAAACTGTTTTTT. As protein: CSVVDSREATNEKLFF.

The V call is TRBV6-1, the J call TRBJ2-3; no definite D call. Germline V gives CDR1 MNHNS, CDR2 SASEGT. The ends were cut back, 3 bases at V and 3 bases at J, with 7 bases in the middle. The CDR3 contains 13 residues. This chain's CDR3 is CASSDWRTDTQYF. DNA of the CDR3: TGTGCCAGCAGTGATTGGCGGACAGATACGCAGTATTTT.

The chain has TRBV6-6 and TRBJ1-5; the D gene is possibly TRBD1 (6 bases). The CDR3 covers 15 residues. Trimming stripped 6 bases from V and 8 bases from J, with 20 bases between. Germline CDR1 and CDR2: MNHNY and SVGAGI (reference sequence). This CDR3 reads CASSLHRDGNKPQHF. CDR3 in DNA: TGTGCCAGCAGCCTCCACAGGGACGGGAATAAGCCCCAGCATTTT.

The chain links TRBV4-1 to TRBJ1-5, with TRBD1 as a possible D gene (5 bases). CDR1 and CDR2 from the germline V gene are MGHRA and YSYEKL. Trimming removed 3 bases from V and 4 bases from J, with 16 bases in between. CDR3 length: 16 amino acids. CDR3 sequence reads: CASSHGSSGKNQPQHF. CDR3 nucleotides: TGCGCCAGCAGCCATGGTTCATCAGGGAAGAATCAGCCCCAGCATTTT.

This sequence joins TRBV28 and TRBJ2-7, with 7 positions matching TRBD1. This CDR3 has 15 amino acids. With V trimmed by 2 bases and J by 7 bases, 11 bases remained unmatched. Germline CDR1 is MDHEN and CDR2 is SYDVKM. The CDR3 spells CASSLPNRGRDEQYF. The CDR3 region has the DNA TGTGCCAGCAGTTTACCGAACAGGGGCCGCGATGAGCAGTACTTC.

This clone has just one count. V gene TRBV6-6 combines with J gene TRBJ2-5; TRBD1 matches at 10 bases. The CDR3 loop spans 14 amino acids. J gave up 7 bases and V 7 bases, and 9 bases lay outside the gene matches. Germline V lookup: CDR1 MNHNY, CDR2 SVGAGI (reference sequence). The CDR3 here is CASTRTGGAGTQYF. As DNA, the CDR3 is TGTGCCAGCACTAGGACAGGGGGAGCCGGGACCCAGTACTTC.

This chain links TRBV12-2 with TRBJ2-2; TRBD2 was called by the table and not checked on the DNA. TRBV12-2 corresponds to a pseudogene. The CDR3 has 17 residues. DNA of the CDR3: TGTGCAAGTCGCTTAGCGCGGCGGAGGGGGAACACCGGGGAGCTGTTTTTT. Its translation is CASRLARRRGNTGELFF.

Only one count was recorded for this clone. J is TRBJ2-5 and V is TRBV5-6; possible D gene TRBD2, 6 bases. V lost 10 bases and J 4 bases, leaving 20 bases between the germline ends. Germline assignment: CDR1 SGHDT and CDR2 YYEEEE. This CDR3 contains 14 residues. DNA for the CDR3: TGTGCCGCGGGGAGTTCTCCTTGGCGAGAGACCCAGTACTTC. It codes for CAAGSSPWRETQYF.

The CDR3 DNA reads as TGTGCCAGCAGGGACCTCGGGGGCGGGGGTCAGCCCCAGCATTTT. Translating it yields CASRDLGGGGQPQHF. This chain joins TRBV2 and TRBJ1-5; D may be TRBD1 (6 bases). This CDR3 region has 15 residues. Per the germline V gene, CDR1 is SNHLY and CDR2 is FYNNEI. The V end lost 6 bases, the J end lost 6 bases, and 18 bases lay between the germline ends.

The genes are TRBV28 and TRBJ2-1, with 7 positions matching TRBD1. Germline trimming cut 7 bases from V and 7 bases from J; bases unmatched to any gene: 16. Germline loops: CDR1 MDHEN, CDR2 SYDVKM. The CDR3 runs 16 residues. In DNA form, the CDR3 reads TGTGCCAGCAACACCAGAAGACAGGGCGCCGATAATGAGCAGTTCTTC. Amino acids: CASNTRRQGADNEQFF.